The source of this T cell receptor beta chain is a study of T cells in localized non-small cell lung cancer. Findings and limits, study-wide: Multi-region tumor sequencing was not done, so intratumor heterogeneity could not be excluded.

Profiled with immunoSEQ multiplex PCR; TCRdb holds only in-frame clones, not every one. The sample contains roughly 30,000 clones, 70% to 90% of which appear only once. As for this clone: The antigen remains undetermined.

Specimen: peripheral blood, collected before any cancer treatment. The receptor's source is a woman aged 18-49 years with stage I lung adenocarcinoma.

The CDR3, as DNA: TGTGCCAGTCGCCCCGGGACAGGGGTATTCTATGGCTACACCTTC. Translated, it gives CASRPGTGVFYGYTF. This rearrangement joins TRBV19 to TRBJ1-2, with 10 bases fitting TRBD1. This CDR3 is 15 amino acids long. The germline V gene has CDR1 LNHDA and CDR2 SQIVND (reference sequence). The ends lost 8 bases at V and 4 bases at J; junction bases unmatched: 10.